This T cell receptor beta chain was retrieved from a study of blood T cell repertoires in COVID-19. Clones were sequenced by immunoSEQ multiplex PCR, and TCRdb holds only the in-frame ones, with some missing. The table shows 140,000 to 150,000 clones, with 75% to 85% occurring only once. The junction had 6 bases not matched to a gene; V was cut back by 3 bases and J by 5 bases. The CDR3 is 15 amino acids. Germline V lookup: CDR1 MDHEN, CDR2 SYDVKM. The chain recombines TRBV28 with TRBJ2-7; TRBD1 matches 11 bases. The receptor was isolated from a man aged 55 to 70 with acute or convalescent COVID-19. The specimen sequenced was peripheral blood. The CDR3 here is CASSLGTGGWDEQYF. The DNA for the CDR3 is TGTGCCAGCAGTTTGGGGACAGGGGGTTGGGACGAGCAGTACTTC.